This section outlines one T cell receptor beta chain sequence together with its context. Its cognate antigen has yet to be identified. The input lacks base qualities; no much larger clone sits a single base away. This entry is derived from a study of blood T cell repertoires in COVID-19 (dated by TCRdb to 2018 to 2020). Broadly, across the study: Samples covering the acute and convalescent phases of COVID-19 were provided by collaborators in the United States, Italy and Spain. The material from the prospective study consisted of cDNA or gDNA derived from T cells, B-cell-depleted T cells, or PBMCs. Subjects who had been exposed to COVID-19, were actively infected with it, or had recovered from it provided the deeply sampled blood TCRbeta repertoires that made up the dataset. The repertoires were released in a freely available public database meant as a resource for research on the immune response to SARS-CoV-2. The samples were drawn from the first 160 participants of the ongoing ImmuneRACE study and from roughly 1,300 subjects provided by 6 global collaborators. A de-identified subject ID, COVID-19 status, age in years and sex were almost always included in the sample metadata. Where available, HLA class I and class II types were obtained from metadata supplied by the sample provider rather than from assay-based typing.

Study-wide findings and limitations: How much clinical and demographic metadata was included differed by source and by participant, and the metadata was provided uncurated.

Collaborating institutions collected whole blood in K2EDTA tubes following their own protocols. Collaborator samples were shipped for TCRbeta analysis as frozen whole blood, isolated PBMCs, or DNA extracted from either sample type. The immunoSEQ Assay, a bias-controlled multiplex PCR, was used to amplify TCRbeta CDR3 regions from genomic DNA. The paper's data handling went like this. The number of nucleated cells in each sample was estimated by amplification of reference gene primers within the assay. To quantify the absolute abundance of each unique TCRbeta CDR3 rearrangement, sequence reads were collapsed and filtered. For each sample, productive Simpson clonality was calculated by taking the square root of Simpson's diversity index across productive rearrangements. TCRdb took this table from immuneACCESS and kept in-frame rearrangements with V and J called. Such tables lack part of the clones; where checked against another copy, unresolved V genes explain under half of the gap, and the rest is unexplained. Clone size and V and J calls were adopted from that table, with D and trimming inferred from the DNA. The sample yields some 340,000 clones; 80% to 90% were counted once. The top ten clonotypes cover just under 3% of the sample.

The specimen sequenced was peripheral blood. The sequence came from a young man with active or convalescent COVID-19.

The base sequence is TGTGCCTGGAGTGTAGTGGGGGGGCCCGAGGAGCCCCAGCATTTT. Translated, this is CAWSVVGGPEEPQHF. Recombination connected TRBV30 to TRBJ1-5, and the D gene may be TRBD1, 6 bases matching. Measured from the cysteine to the phenylalanine, the CDR3 is 15 residues long. Here the CDR3 DNA is all that survives: 45 bases in frame from base 1. Trimming at the junction amounts to 0 bases on V and 8 bases on J, and the germline ends lie 17 bases apart. Based on the germline V gene (reference sequence), the CDR1 and CDR2 sequences are GTSNPN and SVGIG.